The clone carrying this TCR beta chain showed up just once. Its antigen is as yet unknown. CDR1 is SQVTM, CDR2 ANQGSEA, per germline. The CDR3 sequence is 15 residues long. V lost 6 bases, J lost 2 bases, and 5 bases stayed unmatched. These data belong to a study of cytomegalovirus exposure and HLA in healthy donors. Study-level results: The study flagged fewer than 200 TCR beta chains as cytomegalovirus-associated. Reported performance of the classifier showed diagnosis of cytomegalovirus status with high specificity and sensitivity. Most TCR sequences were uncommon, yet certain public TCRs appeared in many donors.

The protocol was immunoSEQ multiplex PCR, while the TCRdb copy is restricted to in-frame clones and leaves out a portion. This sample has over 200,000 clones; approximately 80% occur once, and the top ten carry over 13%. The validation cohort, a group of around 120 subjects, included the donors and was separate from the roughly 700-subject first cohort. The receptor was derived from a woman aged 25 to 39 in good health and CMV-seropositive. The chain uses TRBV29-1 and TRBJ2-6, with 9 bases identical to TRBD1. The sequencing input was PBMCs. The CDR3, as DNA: TGCAGCGTAGCCGGGACAGGGACTGGGGCCAACGTCCTGACTTTC. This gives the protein CSVAGTGTGANVLTF.